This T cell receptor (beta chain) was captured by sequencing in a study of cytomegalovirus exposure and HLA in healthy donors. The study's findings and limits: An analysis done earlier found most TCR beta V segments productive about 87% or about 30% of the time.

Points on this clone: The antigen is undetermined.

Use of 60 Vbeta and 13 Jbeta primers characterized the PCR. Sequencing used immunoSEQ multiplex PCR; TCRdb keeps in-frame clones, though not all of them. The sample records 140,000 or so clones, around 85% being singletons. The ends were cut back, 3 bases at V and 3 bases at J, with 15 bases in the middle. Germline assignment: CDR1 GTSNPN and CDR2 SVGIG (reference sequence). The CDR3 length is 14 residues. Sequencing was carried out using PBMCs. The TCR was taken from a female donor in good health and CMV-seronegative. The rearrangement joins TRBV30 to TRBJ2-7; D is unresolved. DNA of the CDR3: TGTGCCTGGAGAAGCCCCCTTGGCGGCTACGAGCAGTACTTC. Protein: CAWRSPLGGYEQYF. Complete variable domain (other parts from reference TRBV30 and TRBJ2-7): SQTIHQWPATLVQPVGSPLSLECTVEGTSNPNLYWYRQAAGRGLQLLFYSVGIGQISSEVPQNLSASRPQDRQFILSSKKLLLSDSGFYLCAWRSPLGGYEQYFGPGTRLTVT.